These 26 T cell receptor beta chains were all obtained from the same sample, sequenced in a study of shared clonotypes between healthy human individuals. Profiling relied on immunoSEQ multiplex PCR, and the TCRdb table lists in-frame clones only, not all of them. In the table there are 850,000 to 1,200,000 clones, about 77% of which are singletons. Sample: memory CD4+ T cells sorted from blood. As for subset: CD45RA-negative fraction. The receptors shown here come from a man younger than 35 in good health.

The chain is built from TRBV30 and TRBJ2-7, with D perhaps TRBD1 (6 bases). CDR1 and CDR2 (germline): GTSNPN, SVGIG (reference sequence). The ends were cut back, 2 bases at V and 2 bases at J, with 10 bases in the middle. CDR3 length: 13 residues. The CDR3 DNA sequence: TGTGCCTGGAGTAGGGGGACCCCCTACGAGCAGTACTTC. Amino acids: CAWSRGTPYEQYF. Supplemented by reference TRBV30 and TRBJ2-7, the full variable domain reads SQTIHQWPATLVQPVGSPLSLECTVEGTSNPNLYWYRQAAGRGLQLLFYSVGIGQISSEVPQNLSASRPQDRQFILSSKKLLLSDSGFYLCAWSRGTPYEQYFGPGTRLTVT.

With regard to this clone: A single base separates this from a much larger clone, so it may be a read error. Other nucleotide sequences in the sample specify the same CDR3. The chain recombines TRBV5-1 with TRBJ2-5, with D unresolved. Germline V gene lookup returns CDR1 SGHRS and CDR2 YFSETQ. V dropped 1 base and J dropped 1 base, with 2 bases sitting between them. The length of the CDR3 is 12 residues. CDR3 region: CASSLPQETQYF. As DNA, the CDR3 is TGCGCCAGCAGCTTGCCCCAAGAGACCCAGTACTTC.

The V call is TRBV7-2, the J call TRBJ2-7; the D is unclear. CDR3 size: 15 residues. Germline V lookup: CDR1 SGHTA, CDR2 FQGNSA. Trimming took 5 bases from V and 2 from J, leaving 16 bases between them. CDR3 DNA: TGTGCCAGCAGCATCTTTTGGCGGCCGGCCTACGAGCAGTACTTC. Protein product: CASSIFWRPAYEQYF.

The sample holds a few counts of this clone. The chain is built from TRBV29-1 and TRBJ1-5, with 7 nucleotides matching TRBD1. Per the germline V gene, CDR1 is SQVTM and CDR2 is ANQGSEA. Trimming took 7 bases from V and 6 from J; bases not matched to a gene: 9. The CDR3 spans 13 residues. The CDR3 DNA is TGCAGCGACTTTAGGACAGGATCTCAGCCCCAGCATTTT. Translation: CSDFRTGSQPQHF.

In regard to this clone: Additional DNA sequences in this sample encode the identical CDR3. The rearrangement joins TRBV5-6 to TRBJ1-2, with a tentative D call TRBD1 (5 bases). Germline V lookup: CDR1 SGHDT, CDR2 YYEEEE. The CDR3 extends over 13 amino acids. The ends were cut back, 4 bases at V and 5 bases at J, with 12 bases in the middle. The CDR3 here is CASSPGGGYGYTF. The CDR3 nucleotides are TGTGCCAGCAGCCCCGGGGGAGGGTATGGCTACACCTTC.

V and J are TRBV10-3 and TRBJ1-5, with D possibly matching TRBD1 (5 bases). Trimming removed 0 bases at V and 7 bases at J, with 10 bases between. The CDR3 covers 14 residues. Germline loops: CDR1 ENHRY, CDR2 SYGVKD. CDR3 nucleotide sequence: TGTGCCATCAGTGAGTCTTGGGGCCAGCAGCCCCAGCATTTT. Translated: CAISESWGQQPQHF.

CDR3 protein: CASSEVLDTQYF. DNA of the CDR3: TGCGCCAGCAGTGAAGTTTTAGATACGCAGTATTTT. The rearrangement links TRBV10-2 to TRBJ2-3; D is unresolved. There are 12 residues in the CDR3. CDR1 is WSHSY and CDR2 is SAAADI in the germline V gene. V lost 3 bases and J lost 5, with 6 bases in between.

This sequence joins TRBV27 and TRBJ2-1; 9 bases agree with TRBD1. This CDR3 contains 13 residues. The germline CDR1 and CDR2 sequences are MNHEY and SMNVEV (reference sequence). V trimming: 6 bases; J trimming: 8 bases; junction bases outside the gene matches: 5. DNA of the CDR3: TGTGCCAGCAGCAGACAGGGGGGTTATGAGCAGTTCTTC. Encoded protein: CASSRQGGYEQFF.

On this clone: Other DNA sequences in the same sample also yield this CDR3. The chain combines TRBV6-1 with TRBJ1-5; D may be TRBD1 (5 bases). The V and J ends lost 6 bases and 4 bases respectively, with 10 bases between them. Germline V gene sequence: CDR1 MNHNS, CDR2 SASEGT. The CDR3 is 13 residues long. DNA for the CDR3: TGTGCCAGCAGGTATAGGGGTAATCAGCCCCAGCATTTT. Translating gives CASRYRGNQPQHF.

This clone was seen a handful of times. This sample includes further DNA sequences coding for the same CDR3. The J gene is TRBJ1-4, the V gene TRBV19; TRBD1 is a possible D gene (5 bases). The CDR3 extends over 14 amino acids. Per the germline V gene, CDR1 is LNHDA and CDR2 is SQIVND (reference sequence). The V and J ends lost 3 bases and 8 bases respectively, with 13 bases between them. CDR3 sequence reads: CASSIRVPEEKLFF. DNA for the CDR3: TGTGCCAGTAGTATCAGGGTCCCGGAGGAAAAACTGTTTTTT.

This clone was observed a few times. V and J are TRBV30 and TRBJ1-1; TRBD1 aligns across 8 bases. CDR3 size: 15 residues. J gave up 5 bases and V 2 bases, and 10 bases lay outside the gene matches. CDR1 is GTSNPN and CDR2 is SVGIG in the germline V gene (reference sequence). The CDR3 DNA reads as TGTGCCTGGAGTCAGAGACAGGGGCGGCTTACTGAAGCTTTCTTT. Protein product: CAWSQRQGRLTEAFF.

CDR3 DNA sequence: TGTGCCAGCAGTTTATCCCCCAGGGGAGTCTCTGGGGCCAACGTCCTGACTTTC. It specifies CASSLSPRGVSGANVLTF. The V call is TRBV28, the J call TRBJ2-6, with D tentatively TRBD1 (6 bases). Trimming left V 1 base short and J 0 bases short, with 13 bases between. The CDR3 has 18 amino acids. Germline V gives CDR1 MDHEN, CDR2 SYDVKM.

The V and J genes are TRBV2 and TRBJ2-7; tentative D call: TRBD1 (6 bases). This CDR3 has 16 residues. Germline CDR1 SNHLY, CDR2 FYNNEI. Trimming took 6 bases from V and 0 from J, leaving 18 bases between them. The CDR3 is CASSSLGGGSSYEQYF. CDR3 bases: TGTGCCAGCAGCTCCCTTGGGGGCGGTAGCTCCTACGAGCAGTACTTC.

About this clone itself: The junction shows a germline mismatch at one end, possibly a read error. The chain combines TRBV6-1 with TRBJ1-5, with a possible D match to TRBD1 (6 bases). The CDR3 contains 15 residues. Per the germline V gene, CDR1 is MNHNS and CDR2 is SASEGT. CDR3 protein: CAISEGGAVNQPQHF. The DNA of the CDR3 is TGTGCCATCAGTGAAGGGGGGGCCGTCAATCAGCCCCAGCATTTT.

The chain couples TRBV6-6 to TRBJ2-7, with 9 positions matching TRBD2. Germline assignment: CDR1 MNHNY and CDR2 SVGAGI (reference sequence). Germline trimming cut 2 bases from V and 0 bases from J; bases unmatched to any gene: 5. The CDR3 extends over 16 amino acids. The CDR3 coding sequence is TGTGCCAGCAGTTACGGTAGCGGGGGATCCTCCTACGAGCAGTACTTC. This encodes CASSYGSGGSSYEQYF.

CDR3 region: CASSPFGQETQYF. The CDR3, as DNA: TGTGCCAGCAGCCCCTTTGGTCAAGAGACCCAGTACTTC. The V and J genes are TRBV5-6 and TRBJ2-5; D not certain. Trimming shortened V by 4 bases and J by 2 bases, and 9 bases separated the two germline ends. Germline lookup yields CDR1 SGHDT and CDR2 YYEEEE. The CDR3 spans 13 residues.

The chain couples TRBV28 to TRBJ2-3, with no clear D. The CDR3 runs 14 residues. The germline V gene encodes CDR1 MDHEN and CDR2 SYDVKM. V was shortened by 4 bases and J by 3 bases, with 11 bases between the two germline ends. The CDR3 DNA reads TGTGCCAGCAGTTGGCACGAAGGAACAGATACGCAGTATTTT. Translation: CASSWHEGTDTQYF.

CDR3: CASSQDGNYGYTF. The CDR3 DNA reads TGTGCCAGCAGTCAAGACGGTAACTATGGCTACACCTTC. The chain combines TRBV7-3 with TRBJ1-2; D uncertain. The CDR3 contains 13 residues. Trimming took off 6 bases at V and 1 base at J, with 9 bases between the two ends. Germline values: CDR1 SGHTA, CDR2 FQGTGA.

This clone was recorded once. The chain carries TRBV5-6 and TRBJ1-2, with D tentatively TRBD1 (6 bases). In germline, CDR1 is SGHDT, CDR2 YYEEEE. The length of the CDR3 is 17 residues. Trimming took 4 bases from V and 0 from J, leaving 19 bases between them. The CDR3 coding sequence is TGTGCCAGCAGCCCGGAAGTAGGCAGGGGTGCTAACTATGGCTACACCTTC. Protein sequence: CASSPEVGRGANYGYTF.

The rearrangement links TRBV6-6 to TRBJ2-3, with TRBD2 matching over 7 bases. Per germline, CDR1 MNHNY and CDR2 SVGAGI (reference sequence). The V and J ends lost 10 bases and 4 bases, in that order; junction bases with no gene match: 11. CDR3 length: 14 residues. In DNA, the CDR3 is TGTGCCACTAGGGAGGGAGGGCCCTCAGATACGCAGTATTTT. It specifies CATREGGPSDTQYF.

The chain is built from TRBV9 and TRBJ2-2; D is ambiguous. This CDR3 comprises 13 residues. Trimming took off 0 bases at V and 7 bases at J, with 7 bases between the two ends. Per germline, CDR1 SGDLS and CDR2 YYNGEE. The CDR3 coding sequence is TGTGCCAGCAGCGTAGTATCCGGCGGGGAGCTGTTTTTT. As protein: CASSVVSGGELFF. The full variable domain, completed using reference TRBV9 and TRBJ2-2, is DSGVTQTPKHLITATGQRVTLRCSPRSGDLSVYWYQQSLDQGLQFLIQYYNGEERAKGNILERFSAQQFPDLHSELNLSSLELGDSALYFCASSVVSGGELFFGEGSRLTVL.

V is TRBV28 and J is TRBJ1-4, with TRBD1 as a possible D gene (5 bases). There are 15 residues in the CDR3. With 6 bases removed from V and 7 bases from J, the gap between germline ends came to 18 bases. CDR1 is MDHEN, CDR2 SYDVKM, per germline. The CDR3 coding sequence is TGTGCCAGCAGCCATGACAGTTTAGGTGGTGAAAAACTGTTTTTT. Protein product: CASSHDSLGGEKLFF.

The V and J genes are TRBV6-6 and TRBJ1-1, with D possibly matching TRBD1 (6 bases). V was pared by 1 base and J by 5 bases, with 11 bases between. There are 14 residues in the CDR3. In germline, CDR1 is MNHNY, CDR2 SVGAGI (reference sequence). CDR3 nucleotide sequence: TGTGCCAGCAGTTACTGGACAGTGAGTACTGAAGCTTTCTTT. This sequence encodes CASSYWTVSTEAFF.

The rearrangement links TRBV6-1 to TRBJ2-1; D gene ambiguous. Germline CDR1 MNHNS, CDR2 SASEGT. The CDR3 covers 15 residues. V was pared by 6 bases and J by 5 bases, with 17 bases between. The CDR3 region is CASSLWGGDNNEQFF. For the CDR3, the DNA is TGTGCCAGCAGCCTTTGGGGTGGGGATAACAATGAGCAGTTCTTC.

The gene calls are TRBV4-1 and TRBJ1-1; possible D gene TRBD1, 6 bases. CDR1 is MGHRA and CDR2 is YSYEKL in the germline V gene. CDR3 length equals 14 residues. V lost 4 bases and J 1 base, leaving 10 bases between the germline ends. The DNA for the CDR3 is TGCGCCAGCAGCCTTTGGGGACAGAACACTGAAGCTTTCTTT. Translation: CASSLWGQNTEAFF.

The V gene is TRBV7-2, the J gene TRBJ2-7; unclear D gene. Deletions cut 1 base from V and 1 base from J, with 5 bases between. The CDR3 extends over 13 amino acids. CDR1 and CDR2 (germline): SGHTA, FQGNSA. This CDR3 is CASSLVPSYEQYF. The CDR3 bases are TGTGCCAGCAGCTTAGTCCCGTCCTACGAGCAGTACTTC.